These T cell receptor beta chains were read from a single sample in a study of blood T cell repertoires in COVID-19. TCRdb's table, derived via immunoSEQ multiplex PCR, lists solely in-frame clones and lacks some. The sample records approximately 140,000 clones, over 80% being singletons. Sequenced: peripheral blood. The source of these receptors is a man aged 80 or over with acute or convalescent COVID-19. Both conserved end residues are part of each CDR3. Fields, in order: J gene, clone size, CDR3 length, V gene, D gene, CDR3 DNA, CDR3 protein. The D gene is left open where the match is weak. A row's size may be missing; if present it is once, few, many or a size class.

>TRBJ1-5|.|14|TRBV2|.
TGTGCCAGCAGTGACCCGGGAGTAGCTCAGCCCCAGCATTTT
CASSDPGVAQPQHF
>TRBJ2-3|.|13|TRBV3-1/TRBV3-2|.
TGTGCCAGCAGCCAAGATCCGGGGGATACGCAGTATTTT
CASSQDPGDTQYF
>TRBJ2-1|once|16|TRBV19|.
TGTGCCAGTAACTATTACGTCTCTGCGGGACCGGATGAGCAGTTCTTC
CASNYYVSAGPDEQFF
>TRBJ1-6|.|14|TRBV6-5|TRBD1
TGTGCCAGCAGTTACCGACAGGGGGAATCACCCCTCCACTTT
CASSYRQGESPLHF
>TRBJ2-3|once|14|TRBV5-1|.
TGCGCCAGCAGCCCCAGGGTTGACACAGATACGCAGTATTTT
CASSPRVDTDTQYF
>TRBJ2-5|.|13|TRBV10-3|.
TGTGCCATCAGCGGGCGGAGCGGAGAGACCCAGTACTTC
CAISGRSGETQYF
>TRBJ2-1|.|15|TRBV5-1|TRBD1
TGCGCCAGCAGCTTGGAAGGGACAGGCTACAATGAGCAGTTCTTC
CASSLEGTGYNEQFF
>TRBJ2-3|.|14|TRBV11-2|.
TGTGCCAGCAGCTTATCTATTAGCACAGATACGCAGTATTTT
CASSLSISTDTQYF
>TRBJ2-5|.|11|TRBV19|.
TGTGCCAGTAGTACTTCGGAGACCCAGTACTTC
CASSTSETQYF
>TRBJ2-7|.|17|TRBV6-1|TRBD1
TGTGCCAGCAGTGAGGGGGACAGGGGGCGCGCTATCTACGAGCAGTACTTC
CASSEGDRGRAIYEQYF
>TRBJ2-5|.|13|TRBV6-5|TRBD1
TGTGCCAGCACAACCGGGACAGCGGAGACCCAGTACTTC
CASTTGTAETQYF
>TRBJ1-5|.|16|TRBV19|.
TGTGCCAGTAGCCCAGAATCTGGGGCAGTCAATCAGCCCCAGCATTTT
CASSPESGAVNQPQHF
>TRBJ2-2|.|16|TRBV9|.
TGTGCCAGCAGCGTAGCCGGCGGAGCGAACACCGGGGAGCTGTTTTTT
CASSVAGGANTGELFF
>TRBJ1-2|.|13|TRBV5-1|TRBD1
TGCGCCAGCAGACCAACAGGGGCCCGTGGCTACACCTTC
CASRPTGARGYTF
>TRBJ2-3|.|16|TRBV27|.
TGTGCCAGCAGTGTATCCGGACAGACTAGCACAGATACGCAGTATTTT
CASSVSGQTSTDTQYF
>TRBJ2-6|.|13|TRBV12-3/TRBV12-4|.
TGTGCCAGCAGTACATATGGGGCCAACGTCCTGACTTTC
CASSTYGANVLTF
>TRBJ1-2|once|12|TRBV6-5|.
TGTGCCATCGGGGAGGCTAACTATGGCTACACCTTC
CAIGEANYGYTF